The source of this T cell receptor beta chain is a study of blood T cell repertoires in COVID-19. Turning to the study itself: Specimens from acute and convalescent COVID-19 originated in the United States, Italy and Spain.

As originally analysed: Reference gene primers were amplified, and this amplification served to estimate nucleated cell counts. Some clones are missing from TCRdb's copy, which holds only in-frame ones; the method was immunoSEQ multiplex PCR. D and trimming were read from the DNA, whereas the V and J calls and clone size are those reported in that table. The sample has around 180,000 clones; approximately 85% are singletons. This clone was picked up one time. V was cut by 4 bases and J by 3 bases, with 10 bases left in between. CDR1 MNHEY and CDR2 SVGAGI come from the germline V gene. The CDR3 sequence is 13 residues long.

The source is an elderly man with COVID-19, enrolled during active disease. The sequenced sample was peripheral blood. The chain uses TRBV6-5 and TRBJ2-7; possibly TRBD1 for D (6 bases). CDR3 nucleotide sequence: TGTGCCAGCAGTTCCCGGGACAACTACGAGCAGTACTTC. Translation: CASSSRDNYEQYF.